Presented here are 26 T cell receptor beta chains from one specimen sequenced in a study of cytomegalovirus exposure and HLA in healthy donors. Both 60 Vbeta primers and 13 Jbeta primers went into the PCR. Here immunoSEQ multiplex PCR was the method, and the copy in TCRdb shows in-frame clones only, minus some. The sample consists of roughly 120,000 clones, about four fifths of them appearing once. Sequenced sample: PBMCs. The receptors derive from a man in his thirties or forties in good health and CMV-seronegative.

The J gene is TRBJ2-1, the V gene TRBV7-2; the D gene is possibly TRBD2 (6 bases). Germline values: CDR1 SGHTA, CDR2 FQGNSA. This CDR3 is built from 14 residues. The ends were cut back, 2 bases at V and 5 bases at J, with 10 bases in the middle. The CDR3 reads CASSLRDSNNEQFF. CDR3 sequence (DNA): TGTGCCAGCAGCTTAAGGGACTCTAACAATGAGCAGTTCTTC.

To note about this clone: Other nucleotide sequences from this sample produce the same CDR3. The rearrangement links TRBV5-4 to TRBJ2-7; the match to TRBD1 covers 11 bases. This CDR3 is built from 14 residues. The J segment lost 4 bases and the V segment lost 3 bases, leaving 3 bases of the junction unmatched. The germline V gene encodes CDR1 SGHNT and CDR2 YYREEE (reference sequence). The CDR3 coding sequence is TGTGCCAGCAGCTCCGGGACAGGGGGTTACGAGCAGTACTTC. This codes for CASSSGTGGYEQYF.

CDR3 coding DNA: TGCAGCGTCTTAGACAGGGGGCCAGTGGATGGCTACACCTTC. Protein product: CSVLDRGPVDGYTF. The chain has TRBV29-1 and TRBJ1-2, with TRBD1 identical over 10 bases. The V and J ends lost 6 bases and 6 bases, in that order; junction bases with no gene match: 10. Germline CDR1 and CDR2: SQVTM and ANQGSEA. The CDR3 is 14 amino acids.

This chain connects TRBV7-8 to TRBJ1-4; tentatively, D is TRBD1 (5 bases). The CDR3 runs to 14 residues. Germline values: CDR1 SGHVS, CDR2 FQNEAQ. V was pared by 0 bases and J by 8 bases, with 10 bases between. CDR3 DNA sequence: TGTGCCAGCAGCTTAGCTGGGGGGGGAGAAAAACTGTTTTTT. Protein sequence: CASSLAGGGEKLFF.

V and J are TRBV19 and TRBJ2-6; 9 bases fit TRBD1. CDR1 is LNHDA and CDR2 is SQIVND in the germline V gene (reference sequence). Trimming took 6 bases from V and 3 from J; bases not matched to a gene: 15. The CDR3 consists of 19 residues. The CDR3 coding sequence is TGTGCCAGTAGCCCGATCCCGGGACAGGGAAAGTTTGGGGCCAACGTCCTGACTTTC. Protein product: CASSPIPGQGKFGANVLTF.

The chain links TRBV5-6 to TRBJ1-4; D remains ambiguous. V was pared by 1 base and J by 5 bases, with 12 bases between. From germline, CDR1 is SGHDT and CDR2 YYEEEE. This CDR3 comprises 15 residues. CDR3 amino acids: CASSLSVQLNEKLFF. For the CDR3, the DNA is TGTGCCAGCAGCTTGTCTGTACAGTTGAATGAAAAACTGTTTTTT. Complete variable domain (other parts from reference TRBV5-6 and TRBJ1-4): DAGVTQSPTHLIKTRGQQVTLRCSPKSGHDTVSWYQQALGQGPQFIFQYYEEEERQRGNFPDRFSGHQFPNYSSELNVNALLLGDSALYLCASSLSVQLNEKLFFGSGTQLSVL.

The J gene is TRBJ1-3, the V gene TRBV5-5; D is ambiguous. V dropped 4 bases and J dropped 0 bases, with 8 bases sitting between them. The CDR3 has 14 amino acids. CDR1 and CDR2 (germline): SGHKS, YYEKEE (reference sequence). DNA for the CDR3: TGTGCCAGCAGCCCCGAGGTCTCTGGAAACACCATATATTTT. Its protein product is CASSPEVSGNTIYF.

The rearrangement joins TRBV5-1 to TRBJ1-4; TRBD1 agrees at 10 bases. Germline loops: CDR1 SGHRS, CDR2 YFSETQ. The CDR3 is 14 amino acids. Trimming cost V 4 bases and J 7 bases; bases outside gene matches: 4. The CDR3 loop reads CASSRQGAVEKLFF. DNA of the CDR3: TGCGCCAGCAGCCGACAGGGGGCCGTTGAAAAACTGTTTTTT. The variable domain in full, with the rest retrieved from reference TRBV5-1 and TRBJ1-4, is KAGVTQTPRYLIKTRGQQVTLSCSPISGHRSVSWYQQTPGQGLQFLFEYFSETQRNKGNFPGRFSGRQFSNSRSEMNVSTLELGDSALYLCASSRQGAVEKLFFGSGTQLSVL.

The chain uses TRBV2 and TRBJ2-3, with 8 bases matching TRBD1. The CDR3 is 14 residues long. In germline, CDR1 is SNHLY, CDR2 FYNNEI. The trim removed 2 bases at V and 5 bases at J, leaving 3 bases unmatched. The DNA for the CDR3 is TGTGCCAGCAGTGAACAGGGGGCCCGAGATACGCAGTATTTT. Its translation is CASSEQGARDTQYF. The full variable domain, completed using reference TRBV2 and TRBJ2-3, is EPEVTQTPSHQVTQMGQEVILRCVPISNHLYFYWYRQILGQKVEFLVSFYNNEISEKSEIFDDQFSVERPDGSNFTLKIRSTKLEDSAMYFCASSEQGARDTQYFGPGTRLTVL.

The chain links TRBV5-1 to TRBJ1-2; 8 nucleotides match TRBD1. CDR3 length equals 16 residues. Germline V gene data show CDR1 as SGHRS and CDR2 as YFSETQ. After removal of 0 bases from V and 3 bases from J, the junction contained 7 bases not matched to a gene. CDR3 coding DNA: TGCGCCAGCAGCTTGGGCCAGGGGGCGGGGGACTATGGCTACACCTTC. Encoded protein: CASSLGQGAGDYGYTF.

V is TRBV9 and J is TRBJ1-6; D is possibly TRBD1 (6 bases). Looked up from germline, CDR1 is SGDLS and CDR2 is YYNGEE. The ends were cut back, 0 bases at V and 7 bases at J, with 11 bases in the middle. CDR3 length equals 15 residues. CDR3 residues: CASSVDTGLNSPLHF. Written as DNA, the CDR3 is TGTGCCAGCAGCGTAGATACAGGGCTAAATTCACCCCTCCACTTT.

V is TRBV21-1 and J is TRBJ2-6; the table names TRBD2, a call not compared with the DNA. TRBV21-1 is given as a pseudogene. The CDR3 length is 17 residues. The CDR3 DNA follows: TGTGCCAGCAGCAATTTCCGTTATAGCTCTGGGGCCAACGTCCTGACTTTC. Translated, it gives CASSNFRYSSGANVLTF.

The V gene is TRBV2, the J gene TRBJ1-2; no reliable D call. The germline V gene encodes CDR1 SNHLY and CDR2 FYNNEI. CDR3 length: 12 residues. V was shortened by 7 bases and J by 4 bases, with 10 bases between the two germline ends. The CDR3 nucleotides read TGTGCCAGCATCGAGGGCAGCTATGGCTACACCTTC. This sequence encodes CASIEGSYGYTF. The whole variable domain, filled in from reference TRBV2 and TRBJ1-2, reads EPEVTQTPSHQVTQMGQEVILRCVPISNHLYFYWYRQILGQKVEFLVSFYNNEISEKSEIFDDQFSVERPDGSNFTLKIRSTKLEDSAMYFCASIEGSYGYTFGSGTRLTVV.

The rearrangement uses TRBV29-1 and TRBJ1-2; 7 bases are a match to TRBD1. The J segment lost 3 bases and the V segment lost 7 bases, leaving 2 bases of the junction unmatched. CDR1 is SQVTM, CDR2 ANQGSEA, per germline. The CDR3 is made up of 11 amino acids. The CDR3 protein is CSGGGDYGYTF. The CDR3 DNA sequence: TGCAGCGGAGGGGGCGACTATGGCTACACCTTC.

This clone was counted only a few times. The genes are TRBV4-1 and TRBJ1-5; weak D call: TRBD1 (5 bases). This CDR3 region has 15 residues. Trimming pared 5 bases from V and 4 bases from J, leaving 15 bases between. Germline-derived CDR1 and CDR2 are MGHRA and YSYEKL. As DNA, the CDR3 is TGCGCCAGCAGCTCCTCAGGCGGGGGGAATCAGCCCCAGCATTTT. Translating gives CASSSSGGGNQPQHF.

The CDR3 DNA is TGTGCCAGCAGTTACGGGGCAGGAGACTCACCCCTCCACTTT. It yields the protein CASSYGAGDSPLHF. The rearrangement links TRBV6-5 to TRBJ1-6; D may be TRBD1 (5 bases). The CDR3 totals 14 residues. Germline lookup yields CDR1 MNHEY and CDR2 SVGAGI. Between the trimmed V and J ends, which lost 2 bases and 10 bases, there was a span of 12 bases.

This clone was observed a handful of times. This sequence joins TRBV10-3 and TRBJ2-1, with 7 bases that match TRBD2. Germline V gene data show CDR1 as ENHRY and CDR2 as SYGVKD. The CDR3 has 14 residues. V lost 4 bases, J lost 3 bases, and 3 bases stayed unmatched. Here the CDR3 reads CAISGTSNYNEQFF. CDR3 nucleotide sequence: TGTGCCATCAGTGGGACTAGTAACTACAATGAGCAGTTCTTC.

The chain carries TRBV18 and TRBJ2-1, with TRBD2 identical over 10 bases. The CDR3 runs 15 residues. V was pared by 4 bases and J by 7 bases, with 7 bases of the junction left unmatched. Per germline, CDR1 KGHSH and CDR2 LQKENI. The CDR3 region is CASSRASGRYNEQFF. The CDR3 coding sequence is TGTGCCAGCTCACGGGCTAGCGGGAGATATAATGAGCAGTTCTTC.

CDR3 bases: TGTGCCAGCAGCGAAATGACTTACCTCTCTGGAAACACCATATATTTT. Encoded protein: CASSEMTYLSGNTIYF. The chain is built from TRBV7-6 and TRBJ1-3; D is undetermined. The V end lost 5 bases, the J end lost 0 bases, and 14 bases lay between the germline ends. The CDR3 covers 16 residues. Germline V gene data show CDR1 as SGHVS and CDR2 as FNYEAQ.

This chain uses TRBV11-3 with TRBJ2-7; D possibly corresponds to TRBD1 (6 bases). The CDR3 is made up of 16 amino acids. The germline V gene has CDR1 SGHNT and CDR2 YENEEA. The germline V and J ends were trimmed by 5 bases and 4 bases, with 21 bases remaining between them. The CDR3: CASSPYIRDTSYEQYF. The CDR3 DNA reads TGTGCCAGCAGCCCATACATCCGGGACACTTCATACGAGCAGTACTTC.

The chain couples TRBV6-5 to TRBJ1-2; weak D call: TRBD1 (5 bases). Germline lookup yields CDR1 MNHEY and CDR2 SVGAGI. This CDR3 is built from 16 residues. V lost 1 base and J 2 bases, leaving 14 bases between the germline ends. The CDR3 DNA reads TGTGCCAGCAGTTACTGGGGGGAGGCAGGGAACTATGGCTACACCTTC. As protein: CASSYWGEAGNYGYTF.

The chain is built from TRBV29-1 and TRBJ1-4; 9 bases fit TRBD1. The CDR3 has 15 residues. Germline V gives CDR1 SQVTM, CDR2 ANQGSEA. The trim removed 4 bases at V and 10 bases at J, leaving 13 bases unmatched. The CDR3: CSVVDRGLSSGKLFF. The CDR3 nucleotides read TGCAGCGTTGTGGACAGGGGCCTTTCTAGCGGAAAACTGTTTTTT.

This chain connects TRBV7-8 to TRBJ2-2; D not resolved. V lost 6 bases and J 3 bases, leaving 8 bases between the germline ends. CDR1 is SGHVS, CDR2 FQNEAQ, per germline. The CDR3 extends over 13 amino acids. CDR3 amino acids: CASRYRDTGELFF. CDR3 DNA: TGTGCCAGCAGGTATAGAGACACCGGGGAGCTGTTTTTT.

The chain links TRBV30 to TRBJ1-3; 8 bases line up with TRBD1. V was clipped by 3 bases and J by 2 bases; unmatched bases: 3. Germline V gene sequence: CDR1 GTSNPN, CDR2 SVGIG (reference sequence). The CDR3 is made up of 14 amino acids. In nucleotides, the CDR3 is TGTGCCTGGAGCTCCAGGGGGCCTGGAAACACCATATATTTT. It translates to CAWSSRGPGNTIYF.

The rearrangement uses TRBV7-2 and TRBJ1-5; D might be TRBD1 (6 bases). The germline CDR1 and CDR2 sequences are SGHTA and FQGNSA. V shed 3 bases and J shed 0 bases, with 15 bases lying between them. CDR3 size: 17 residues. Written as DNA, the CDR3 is TGTGCCAGCAGCTTGATCCGGGACAACTATAGCAATCAGCCCCAGCATTTT. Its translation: CASSLIRDNYSNQPQHF.

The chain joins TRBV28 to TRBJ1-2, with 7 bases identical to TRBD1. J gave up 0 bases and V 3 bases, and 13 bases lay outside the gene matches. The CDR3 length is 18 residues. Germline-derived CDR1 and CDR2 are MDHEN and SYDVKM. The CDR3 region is CASSLSMIQGPTNYGYTF. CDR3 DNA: TGTGCCAGCAGTTTGTCTATGATACAGGGGCCAACTAACTATGGCTACACCTTC.